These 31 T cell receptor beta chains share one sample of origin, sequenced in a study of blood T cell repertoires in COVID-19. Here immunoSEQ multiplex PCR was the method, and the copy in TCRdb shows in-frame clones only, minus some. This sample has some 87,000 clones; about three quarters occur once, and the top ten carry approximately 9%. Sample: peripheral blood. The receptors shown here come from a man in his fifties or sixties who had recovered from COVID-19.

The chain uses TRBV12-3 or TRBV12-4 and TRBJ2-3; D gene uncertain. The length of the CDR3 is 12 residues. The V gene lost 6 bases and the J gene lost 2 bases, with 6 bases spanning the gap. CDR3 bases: TGTGCCAGCAGCGCGTACACAGATACGCAGTATTTT. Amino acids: CASSAYTDTQYF.

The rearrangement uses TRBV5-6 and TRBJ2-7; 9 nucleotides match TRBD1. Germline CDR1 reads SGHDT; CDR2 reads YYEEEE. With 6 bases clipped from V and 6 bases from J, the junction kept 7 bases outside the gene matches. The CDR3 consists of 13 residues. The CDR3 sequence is CASILQGAREQYF. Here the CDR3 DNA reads TGTGCCAGCATCCTACAGGGGGCCCGCGAGCAGTACTTC.

The DNA of the CDR3 is TGTGCCAGCAGCTTGGGTGAGGTCTACTATGGCTACACCTTC. Translation: CASSLGEVYYGYTF. The genes are TRBV5-6 and TRBJ1-2; D is ambiguous. V was cut by 0 bases and J by 3 bases, with 9 bases left in between. CDR3 length: 14 amino acids. Per the germline V gene, CDR1 is SGHDT and CDR2 is YYEEEE.

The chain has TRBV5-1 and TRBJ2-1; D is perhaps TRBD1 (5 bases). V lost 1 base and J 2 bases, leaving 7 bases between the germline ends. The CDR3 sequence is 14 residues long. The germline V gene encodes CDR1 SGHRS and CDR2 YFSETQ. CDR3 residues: CASSLQDTYNEQFF. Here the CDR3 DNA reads TGCGCCAGCAGCTTGCAGGACACCTACAATGAGCAGTTCTTC.

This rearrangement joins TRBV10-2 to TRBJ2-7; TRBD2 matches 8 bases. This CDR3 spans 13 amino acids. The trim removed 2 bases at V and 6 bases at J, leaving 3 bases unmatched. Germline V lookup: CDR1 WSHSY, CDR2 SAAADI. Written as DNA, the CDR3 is TGCGCCAGCAGTGAGCGGGAGGGTGGCGAGCAGTACTTC. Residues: CASSEREGGEQYF.

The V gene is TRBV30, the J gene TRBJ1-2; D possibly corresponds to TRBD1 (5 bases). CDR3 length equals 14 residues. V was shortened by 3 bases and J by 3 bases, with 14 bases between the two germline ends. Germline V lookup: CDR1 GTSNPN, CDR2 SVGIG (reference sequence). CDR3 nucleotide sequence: TGTGCCTGGAGCTCCCCCCAGGGTTACTATGGCTACACCTTC. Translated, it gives CAWSSPQGYYGYTF.

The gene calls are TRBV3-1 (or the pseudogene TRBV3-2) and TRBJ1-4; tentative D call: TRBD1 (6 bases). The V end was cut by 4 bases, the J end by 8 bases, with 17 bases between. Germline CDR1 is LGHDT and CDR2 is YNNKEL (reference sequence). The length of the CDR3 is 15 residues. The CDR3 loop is CASSLNLAGDEKLFF. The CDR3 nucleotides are TGTGCCAGCAGCCTTAACCTGGCAGGGGACGAAAAACTGTTTTTT.

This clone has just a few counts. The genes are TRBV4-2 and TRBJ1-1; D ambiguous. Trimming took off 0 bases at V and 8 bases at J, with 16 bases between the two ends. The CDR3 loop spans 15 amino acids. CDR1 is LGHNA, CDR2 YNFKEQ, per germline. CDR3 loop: CASSQDWAKGREAFF. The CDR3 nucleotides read TGTGCCAGCAGCCAAGATTGGGCCAAAGGTCGGGAAGCTTTCTTT.

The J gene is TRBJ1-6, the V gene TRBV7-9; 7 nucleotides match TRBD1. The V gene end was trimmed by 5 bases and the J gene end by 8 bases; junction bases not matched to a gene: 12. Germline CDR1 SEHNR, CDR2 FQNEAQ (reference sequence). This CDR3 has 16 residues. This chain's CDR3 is CASSLGGRRGDSPLHF. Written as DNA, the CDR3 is TGTGCCAGCAGCCTAGGGGGTCGCAGGGGGGATTCACCCCTCCACTTT.

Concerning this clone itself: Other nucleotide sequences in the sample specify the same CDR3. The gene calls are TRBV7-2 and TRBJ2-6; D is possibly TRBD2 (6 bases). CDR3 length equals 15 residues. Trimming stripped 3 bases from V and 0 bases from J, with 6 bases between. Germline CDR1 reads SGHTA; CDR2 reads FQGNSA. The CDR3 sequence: CASSFGSSGANVLTF. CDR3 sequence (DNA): TGTGCCAGCAGCTTCGGGAGCTCTGGGGCCAACGTCCTGACTTTC.

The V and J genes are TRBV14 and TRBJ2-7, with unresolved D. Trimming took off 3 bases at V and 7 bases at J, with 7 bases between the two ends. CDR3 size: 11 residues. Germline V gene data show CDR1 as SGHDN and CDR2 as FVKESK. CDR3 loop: CASSHSIEQYF. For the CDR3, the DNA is TGTGCCAGCAGCCATTCTATAGAGCAGTACTTC.

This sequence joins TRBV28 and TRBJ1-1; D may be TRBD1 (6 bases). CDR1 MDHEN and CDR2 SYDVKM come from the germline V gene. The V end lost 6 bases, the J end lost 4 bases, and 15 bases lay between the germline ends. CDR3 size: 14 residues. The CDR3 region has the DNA TGTGCCAGCAGCGTTAACAGGGTGGGCACTGAAGCTTTCTTT. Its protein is CASSVNRVGTEAFF.

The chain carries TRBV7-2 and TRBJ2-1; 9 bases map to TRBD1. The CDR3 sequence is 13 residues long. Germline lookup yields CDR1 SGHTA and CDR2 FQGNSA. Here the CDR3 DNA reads TGTGCGTCCCAGGACAGGGGCACAAATGAGCAGTTCTTC. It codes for CASQDRGTNEQFF.

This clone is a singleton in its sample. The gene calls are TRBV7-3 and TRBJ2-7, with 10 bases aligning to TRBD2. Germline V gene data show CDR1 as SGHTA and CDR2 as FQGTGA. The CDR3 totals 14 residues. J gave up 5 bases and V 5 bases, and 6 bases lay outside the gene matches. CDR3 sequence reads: CASSPSGSENEQYF. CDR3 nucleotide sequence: TGTGCCAGCAGCCCTAGCGGGAGTGAGAACGAGCAGTACTTC.

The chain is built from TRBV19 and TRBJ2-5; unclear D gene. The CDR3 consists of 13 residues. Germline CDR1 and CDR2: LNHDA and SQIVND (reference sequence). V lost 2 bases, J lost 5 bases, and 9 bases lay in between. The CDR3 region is CASSIFWRETQYF. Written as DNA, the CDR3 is TGTGCCAGTAGTATATTCTGGCGGGAGACCCAGTACTTC.

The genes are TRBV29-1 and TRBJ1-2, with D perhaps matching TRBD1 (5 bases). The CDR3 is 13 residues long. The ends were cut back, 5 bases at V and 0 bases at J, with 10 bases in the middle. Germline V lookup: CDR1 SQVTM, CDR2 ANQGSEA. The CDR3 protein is CSVHLTANYGYTF. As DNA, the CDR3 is TGCAGCGTTCACCTGACAGCTAACTATGGCTACACCTTC.

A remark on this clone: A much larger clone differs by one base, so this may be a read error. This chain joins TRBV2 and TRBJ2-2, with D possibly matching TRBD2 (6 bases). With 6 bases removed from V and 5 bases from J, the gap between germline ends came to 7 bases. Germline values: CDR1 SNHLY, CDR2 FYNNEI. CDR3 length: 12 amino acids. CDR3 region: CASSRGTGELFF. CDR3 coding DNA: TGTGCCAGCAGCCGGGGGACCGGGGAGCTGTTTTTT. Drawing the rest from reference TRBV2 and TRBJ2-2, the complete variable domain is EPEVTQTPSHQVTQMGQEVILRCVPISNHLYFYWYRQILGQKVEFLVSFYNNEISEKSEIFDDQFSVERPDGSNFTLKIRSTKLEDSAMYFCASSRGTGELFFGEGSRLTVL.

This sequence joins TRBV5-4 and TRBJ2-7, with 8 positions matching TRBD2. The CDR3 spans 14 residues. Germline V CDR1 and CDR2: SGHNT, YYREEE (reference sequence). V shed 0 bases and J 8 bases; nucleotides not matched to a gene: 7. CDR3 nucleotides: TGTGCCAGCAGCTTGGAGGGACTAGGCAGGCAGCAGTACTTC. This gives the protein CASSLEGLGRQQYF.

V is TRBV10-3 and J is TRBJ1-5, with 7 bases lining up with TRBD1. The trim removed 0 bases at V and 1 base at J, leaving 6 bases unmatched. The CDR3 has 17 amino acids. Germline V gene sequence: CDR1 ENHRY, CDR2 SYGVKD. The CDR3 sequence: CAISESSTGSSNQPQHF. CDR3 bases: TGTGCCATCAGTGAGTCCTCGACAGGGTCCAGCAATCAGCCCCAGCATTTT.

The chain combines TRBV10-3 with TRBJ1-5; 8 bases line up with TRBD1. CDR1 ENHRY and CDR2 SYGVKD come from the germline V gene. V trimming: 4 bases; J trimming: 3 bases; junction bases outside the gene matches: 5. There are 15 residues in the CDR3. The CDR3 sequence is CAISGTGFNNQPQHF. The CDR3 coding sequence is TGTGCCATCAGTGGGACAGGGTTTAACAATCAGCCCCAGCATTTT.

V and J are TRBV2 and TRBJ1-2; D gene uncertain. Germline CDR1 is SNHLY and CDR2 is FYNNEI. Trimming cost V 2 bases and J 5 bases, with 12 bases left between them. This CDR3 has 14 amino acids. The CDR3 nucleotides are TGTGCCAGCAGTGAAATTCCCCGCAGATATGGCTACACCTTC. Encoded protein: CASSEIPRRYGYTF.

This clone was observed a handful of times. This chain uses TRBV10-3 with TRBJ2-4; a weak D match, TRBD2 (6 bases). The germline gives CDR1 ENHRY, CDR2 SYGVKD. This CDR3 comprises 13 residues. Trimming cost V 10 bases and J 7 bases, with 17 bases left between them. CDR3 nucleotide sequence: TGTGCCAGCGATCCCGGAGGGTTCAACATTCAGTACTTC. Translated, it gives CASDPGGFNIQYF.

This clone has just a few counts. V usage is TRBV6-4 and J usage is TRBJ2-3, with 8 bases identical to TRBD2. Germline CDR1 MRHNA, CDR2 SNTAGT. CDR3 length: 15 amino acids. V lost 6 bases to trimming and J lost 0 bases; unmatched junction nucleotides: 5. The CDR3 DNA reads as TGTGCCAGCAGCCAACTAGCGGAGAGCACAGATACGCAGTATTTT. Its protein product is CASSQLAESTDTQYF.

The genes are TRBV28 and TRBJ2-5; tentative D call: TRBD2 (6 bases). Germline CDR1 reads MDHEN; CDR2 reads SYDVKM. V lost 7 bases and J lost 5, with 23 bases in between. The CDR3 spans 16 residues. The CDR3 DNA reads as TGTGCCAGCACATTTGGGGGGAGCGGGTTCAGGGAGACCCAGTACTTC. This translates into CASTFGGSGFRETQYF.

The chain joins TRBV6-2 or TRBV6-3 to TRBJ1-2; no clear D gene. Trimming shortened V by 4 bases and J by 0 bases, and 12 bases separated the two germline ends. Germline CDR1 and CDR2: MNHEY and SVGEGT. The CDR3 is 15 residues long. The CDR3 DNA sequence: TGTGCCAGCAGTTCCCCCGGTCGGGCTAACTATGGCTACACCTTC. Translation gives CASSSPGRANYGYTF.

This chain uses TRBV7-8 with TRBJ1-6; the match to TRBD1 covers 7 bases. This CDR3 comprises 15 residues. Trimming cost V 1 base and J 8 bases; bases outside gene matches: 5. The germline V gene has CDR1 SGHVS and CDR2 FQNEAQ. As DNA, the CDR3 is TGTGCCAGCAGCTTAGACACAGGGGTTTATTCACCCCTCCACTTT. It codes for CASSLDTGVYSPLHF.

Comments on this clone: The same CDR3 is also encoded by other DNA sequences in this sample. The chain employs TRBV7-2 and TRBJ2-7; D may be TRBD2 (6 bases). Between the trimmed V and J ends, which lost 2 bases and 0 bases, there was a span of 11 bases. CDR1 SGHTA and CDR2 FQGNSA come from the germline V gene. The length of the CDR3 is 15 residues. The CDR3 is CASSLTSGSSYEQYF. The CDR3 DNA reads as TGTGCCAGCAGCTTAACCAGCGGGTCCTCCTACGAGCAGTACTTC.

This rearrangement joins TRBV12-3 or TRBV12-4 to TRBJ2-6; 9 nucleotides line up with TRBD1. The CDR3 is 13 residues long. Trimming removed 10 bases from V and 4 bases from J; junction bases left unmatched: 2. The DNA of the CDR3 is TGTGCCAACAGGGGGCCCGGGGCCAACGTCCTGACTTTC. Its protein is CANRGPGANVLTF.

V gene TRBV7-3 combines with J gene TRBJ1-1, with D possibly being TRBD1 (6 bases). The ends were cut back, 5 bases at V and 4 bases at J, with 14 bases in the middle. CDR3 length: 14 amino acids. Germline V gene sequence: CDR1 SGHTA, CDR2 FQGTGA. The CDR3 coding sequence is TGTGCCAGCAGCCCACAGGGAAGGAGCACTGAAGCTTTCTTT. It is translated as CASSPQGRSTEAFF.

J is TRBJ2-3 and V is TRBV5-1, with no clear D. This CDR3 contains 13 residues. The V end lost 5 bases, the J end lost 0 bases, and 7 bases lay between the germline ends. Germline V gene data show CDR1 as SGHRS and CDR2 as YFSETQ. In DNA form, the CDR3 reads TGCGCCAGCAGGAGAATCAGCACAGATACGCAGTATTTT. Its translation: CASRRISTDTQYF. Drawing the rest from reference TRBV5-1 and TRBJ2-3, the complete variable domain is KAGVTQTPRYLIKTRGQQVTLSCSPISGHRSVSWYQQTPGQGLQFLFEYFSETQRNKGNFPGRFSGRQFSNSRSEMNVSTLELGDSALYLCASRRISTDTQYFGPGTRLTVL.

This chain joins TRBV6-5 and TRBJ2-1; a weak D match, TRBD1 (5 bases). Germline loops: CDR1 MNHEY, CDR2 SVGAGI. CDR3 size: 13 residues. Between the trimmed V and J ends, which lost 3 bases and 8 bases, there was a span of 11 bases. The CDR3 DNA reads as TGTGCCAGCAGTTATTCAGGGATAGATGAGCAGTTCTTC. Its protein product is CASSYSGIDEQFF.